The 13 T cell receptor beta chains below were found in one sample sequenced in a study of PD-L1 blockade in urothelial cancer. Time point defined: peripheral blood 6 weeks after treatment start. TCRdb's table, derived via immunoSEQ multiplex PCR, lists solely in-frame clones and lacks some. The repertoire has around 50,000 clones, more than 75% of them found once; the top ten carry 2% to 2.5%. Sequences were derived from PBMCs, sampled around atezolizumab (anti-PD-L1) treatment. The receptors originated from a man in his sixties with urothelial cancer.

The CDR3 is CASSRQGVQGAEAFF. CDR3 nucleotides: TGTGCCAGCAGCCGCCAAGGCGTCCAAGGGGCTGAAGCTTTCTTT. The rearrangement uses TRBV7-9 and TRBJ1-1; D is possibly TRBD1 (5 bases). This CDR3 contains 15 residues. In germline, CDR1 is SEHNR, CDR2 FQNEAQ (reference sequence). Trimming left V 5 bases short and J 6 bases short, with 19 bases between.

The chain combines TRBV10-1 with TRBJ2-5; possibly TRBD1 or TRBD2 for D (5 bases each). This CDR3 has 14 amino acids. Germline V gives CDR1 WNHNN, CDR2 SYGVQD (reference sequence). In nucleotides, the CDR3 is TGCGTCAGGGCGCGGTTGGAGGTGGCAGAGACCCAGTACTTC. Protein sequence: CVRARLEVAETQYF.

The chain links TRBV6-6 to TRBJ1-1; 7 nucleotides align to TRBD1. The CDR3 covers 14 residues. From germline, CDR1 is MNHNY and CDR2 SVGAGI (reference sequence). After removal of 6 bases from V and 4 bases from J, the junction contained 8 bases not matched to a gene. In DNA form, the CDR3 reads TGTGCCAGCAGGGAAGTGGGACAGATCACTGAAGCTTTCTTT. It is translated as CASREVGQITEAFF.

The chain uses TRBV9 and TRBJ2-1, with 8 positions matching TRBD2. After removal of 0 bases from V and 6 bases from J, the junction contained 5 bases not matched to a gene. The germline V gene encodes CDR1 SGDLS and CDR2 YYNGEE. This CDR3 is built from 15 residues. DNA for the CDR3: TGTGCCAGCAGCGTAGCGGGAGGGCCATTCAATGAGCAGTTCTTC. Protein sequence: CASSVAGGPFNEQFF.

This sequence joins TRBV5-4 and TRBJ1-5; 8 nucleotides agree with TRBD1. V lost 3 bases to trimming and J lost 4 bases; unmatched junction nucleotides: 3. CDR3 length: 14 residues. Germline assignment: CDR1 SGHNT and CDR2 YYREEE (reference sequence). CDR3 in amino acids: CASSSQGANQPQHF. CDR3 bases: TGTGCCAGCAGCTCGCAGGGGGCGAATCAGCCCCAGCATTTT.

V and J are TRBV18 and TRBJ1-6; a possible D gene is TRBD1 (5 bases). This CDR3 spans 13 amino acids. Trimming removed 8 bases from V and 5 bases from J, with 10 bases in between. Germline lookup yields CDR1 KGHSH and CDR2 LQKENI. In DNA, the CDR3 is TGTGCCAGCCATGACAGTCATAATTCACCCCTCCACTTT. Translation: CASHDSHNSPLHF.

The chain couples TRBV19 to TRBJ2-5; D perhaps matches TRBD2 (7 bases). The germline V gene encodes CDR1 LNHDA and CDR2 SQIVND (reference sequence). The CDR3 is 14 residues long. V was clipped by 3 bases and J by 5 bases, with 13 bases between them. CDR3 coding DNA: TGTGCCAGTAGTATCCTTGGCGGGGGCGAGACCCAGTACTTC. This sequence encodes CASSILGGGETQYF.

The V gene is TRBV10-1, the J gene TRBJ2-1; 15 bases map to TRBD2. Germline CDR1 and CDR2: WNHNN and SYGVQD (reference sequence). The CDR3 extends over 16 amino acids. With V trimmed by 4 bases and J by 6 bases, 4 bases remained unmatched. The CDR3 sequence is CASSGGLAGGGNEQFF. The DNA of the CDR3 is TGCGCCAGCAGTGGGGGACTAGCGGGAGGTGGCAATGAGCAGTTCTTC.

V is TRBV5-1 and J is TRBJ2-5, with TRBD1 matching over 10 bases. Germline V gives CDR1 SGHRS, CDR2 YFSETQ. Trimming took 4 bases from V and 5 from J; bases not matched to a gene: 8. CDR3 length: 15 residues. The DNA of the CDR3 is TGCGCCAGCAGCGAATCGGGACAGGGGATCGAGACCCAGTACTTC. This codes for CASSESGQGIETQYF.

The rearrangement uses TRBV30 and TRBJ1-4; 9 bases are shared with TRBD1. Germline-derived CDR1 and CDR2 are GTSNPN and SVGIG (reference sequence). The junction had 4 bases not matched to a gene; V was cut back by 5 bases and J by 6 bases. The CDR3 sequence is 13 residues long. The CDR3 DNA reads TGTGCCTGGGGGACAGGGCAGGATGAAAAACTGTTTTTT. Translation: CAWGTGQDEKLFF. Full variable domain (remainder filled in from reference TRBV30 and TRBJ1-4): SQTIHQWPATLVQPVGSPLSLECTVEGTSNPNLYWYRQAAGRGLQLLFYSVGIGQISSEVPQNLSASRPQDRQFILSSKKLLLSDSGFYLCAWGTGQDEKLFFGSGTQLSVL.

The genes are TRBV19 and TRBJ2-5; TRBD1 matches 7 bases. Germline trimming cut 6 bases from V and 1 base from J; bases unmatched to any gene: 11. Looked up from germline, CDR1 is LNHDA and CDR2 is SQIVND (reference sequence). This CDR3 contains 16 residues. The CDR3 sequence is CASRTRQGYFQETQYF. CDR3 coding DNA: TGTGCCAGTAGAACCCGACAGGGCTATTTCCAAGAGACCCAGTACTTC.

The chain carries TRBV28 and TRBJ1-5; possibly TRBD1 for D (6 bases). V lost 4 bases and J lost 2, with 12 bases in between. CDR1 is MDHEN and CDR2 is SYDVKM in the germline V gene. The CDR3 is 15 residues long. The CDR3 region is CASSSGQLGNQPQHF. The CDR3 DNA follows: TGTGCCAGCAGTTCCGGACAGCTTGGCAATCAGCCCCAGCATTTT.

The rearrangement uses TRBV5-1 and TRBJ2-1, with TRBD2 identical over 16 bases. The length of the CDR3 is 19 residues. V was clipped by 4 bases and J by 4 bases; unmatched bases: 11. The germline CDR1 and CDR2 sequences are SGHRS and YFSETQ. CDR3 nucleotides: TGCGCCAGCAGCCCTGGAGGGACTAGCGGGGGGGCAGGGTACAATGAGCAGTTCTTC. Translated, it gives CASSPGGTSGGAGYNEQFF. Combining the CDR3 with reference TRBV5-1 and TRBJ2-1 gives the whole variable domain KAGVTQTPRYLIKTRGQQVTLSCSPISGHRSVSWYQQTPGQGLQFLFEYFSETQRNKGNFPGRFSGRQFSNSRSEMNVSTLELGDSALYLCASSPGGTSGGAGYNEQFFGPGTRLTVL.